These 2 T cell receptor beta chains were all obtained from the same sample, sequenced in a study of long-term antiretroviral therapy in people with HIV. Running of the v3.0 immunoSEQ assay took place at survey level. Repertoires were generated with immunoSEQ multiplex PCR, while TCRdb's copy carries only in-frame clones and drops some. The sample lists about 20,000 clones, 78% occurring once. This sample comprised unsorted PBMCs, obtained 0.3 years after starting antiretroviral therapy. These receptors were collected from a woman aged 45-65 years with HIV.

The J gene is TRBJ2-3, the V gene TRBV5-4, with a possible D match to TRBD2 (6 bases). Germline CDR1 is SGHNT and CDR2 is YYREEE (reference sequence). The CDR3 spans 16 residues. The V gene lost 4 bases and the J gene lost 0 bases, with 15 bases spanning the gap. The CDR3 reads CASSGPTSRSTDTQYF. As DNA, the CDR3 is TGTGCCAGCAGCGGCCCGACTAGTCGTAGCACAGATACGCAGTATTTT.

J is TRBJ2-2 and V is TRBV11-2; 10 bases fit TRBD2. J was trimmed by 4 bases and V by 6 bases; bases with no gene match: 5. The CDR3 has 15 residues. Germline values: CDR1 SGHAT, CDR2 FQNNGV. The CDR3 sequence: CASRERGGITGELFF. In DNA, the CDR3 is TGTGCCAGCAGGGAGCGGGGGGGCATCACCGGGGAGCTGTTTTTT.